The 14 T cell receptor beta chains listed next were all sequenced from one sample in a study of OX40 agonist ivuxolimab in advanced cancers. TCRdb's copy holds only in-frame clones and misses some; the assay was immunoSEQ multiplex PCR. The sample consists of approximately 77,000 clones, under 95% of them appearing once. The specimen was CD4+ or CD8+ T cells sorted from blood, collected in a trial of the OX40 agonist ivuxolimab. These receptors were collected from an adult with an advanced solid tumor such as melanoma, head and neck, liver or kidney cancer.

The chain has TRBV13 and TRBJ2-1; maybe TRBD2 (6 bases). CDR1 PRHDT and CDR2 FYEKMQ come from the germline V gene (reference sequence). The CDR3 consists of 15 residues. Trimming pared 5 bases from V and 7 bases from J, leaving 18 bases between. CDR3 amino acids: CASSQRLAGTNEQFF. CDR3 DNA: TGTGCCAGCAGCCAGAGGCTAGCAGGGACTAATGAGCAGTTCTTC.

This clone was seen only once. The rearrangement links TRBV7-9 to TRBJ2-1; weak D call: TRBD2 (6 bases). This CDR3 comprises 15 residues. Germline assignment: CDR1 SEHNR and CDR2 FQNEAQ (reference sequence). Trimming pared 8 bases from V and 5 bases from J, leaving 19 bases between. Written as DNA, the CDR3 is TGTGCCAGCTCGTTTGGGGAGGCTAAAAACAATGAGCAGTTCTTC. Its translation is CASSFGEAKNNEQFF.

The CDR3 protein is CASSFSGTGSSYEQYF. In nucleotides, the CDR3 is TGTGCCAGCAGCTTTTCCGGGACAGGAAGCTCCTACGAGCAGTACTTC. This sequence joins TRBV5-5 and TRBJ2-7; 8 bases agree with TRBD1. Germline V gives CDR1 SGHKS, CDR2 YYEKEE (reference sequence). The ends lost 2 bases at V and 0 bases at J; junction bases unmatched: 7. The CDR3 has 16 residues.

The V call is TRBV10-1, the J call TRBJ2-7; TRBD1 aligns across 7 bases. The CDR3 sequence is 13 residues long. The ends lost 4 bases at V and 2 bases at J; junction bases unmatched: 2. Looked up from germline, CDR1 is WNHNN and CDR2 is SYGVQD (reference sequence). The CDR3 coding sequence is TGCGCCAGCAGTGCCGGGACAGCCTACGAGCAGTACTTC. Translating gives CASSAGTAYEQYF.

This clone was counted a single time. The V and J genes are TRBV6-1 and TRBJ1-1; 7 positions agree with TRBD1. V gave up 2 bases and J gave up 5 bases; unmatched junction bases: 8. This CDR3 has 15 amino acids. From germline, CDR1 is MNHNS and CDR2 SASEGT. The CDR3 nucleotides are TGTGCCAGCAGTGAATTGAGGGGGCAGGGGACTGAAGCTTTCTTT. Amino acids: CASSELRGQGTEAFF.

This chain uses TRBV4-3 with TRBJ1-2; no definite D call. In germline, CDR1 is LGHNA, CDR2 YSLEER. The CDR3 length is 15 residues. Trimming stripped 0 bases from V and 4 bases from J, with 12 bases between. The CDR3 sequence is CASSQDRSGFYGYTF. The CDR3 DNA sequence: TGCGCCAGCAGCCAAGATAGGTCAGGATTCTATGGCTACACCTTC.

On this clone itself: This same CDR3 is encoded by further DNA sequences in the sample. CDR3 region: CASILGRPGTNQPQHF. CDR3 sequence (DNA): TGTGCCAGCATCCTAGGGCGGCCAGGGACCAATCAGCCCCAGCATTTT. The chain uses TRBV7-8 and TRBJ1-5; a possible D gene is TRBD1 (5 bases). This CDR3 comprises 16 residues. Looked up from germline, CDR1 is SGHVS and CDR2 is FQNEAQ. V gave up 7 bases and J gave up 3 bases, with 19 bases separating them. Together with reference TRBV7-8 and TRBJ1-5, the CDR3 gives the full variable domain: GAGVSQSPRYKVAKRGQDVALRCDPISGHVSLFWYQQALGQGPEFLTYFQNEAQLDKSGLPSDRFFAERPEGSVSTLKIQRTQQEDSAVYLCASILGRPGTNQPQHFGDGTRLSIL.

The chain uses TRBV7-2 and TRBJ2-7, with D possibly matching TRBD1 (6 bases). Germline V gene lookup returns CDR1 SGHTA and CDR2 FQGNSA. V lost 2 bases, J lost 2 bases, and 13 bases lay in between. This CDR3 spans 15 amino acids. The CDR3 loop is CASSLRQARPYEQYF. Written as DNA, the CDR3 is TGTGCCAGCAGCTTAAGACAGGCACGGCCCTACGAGCAGTACTTC.

This chain links TRBV5-6 with TRBJ1-6, with no clear D. Germline values: CDR1 SGHDT, CDR2 YYEEEE. The CDR3 consists of 14 residues. The V end lost 0 bases, the J end lost 7 bases, and 8 bases lay between the germline ends. DNA for the CDR3: TGTGCCAGCAGCTTGGGGTCGGGAAATTCACCCCTCCACTTT. It encodes CASSLGSGNSPLHF.

The chain combines TRBV6-5 with TRBJ2-2, with D possibly matching TRBD2 (6 bases). V was cut by 6 bases and J by 3 bases, with 11 bases left in between. This CDR3 has 14 residues. CDR1 and CDR2 from the germline V gene are MNHEY and SVGAGI. The CDR3 coding sequence is TGTGCCAGCAGACGGGACTTTCACACCGGGGAGCTGTTTTTT. This translates into CASRRDFHTGELFF.

The rearrangement links TRBV19 to TRBJ2-1; either TRBD1 or TRBD2 may supply D (5 bases each). Germline CDR1 reads LNHDA; CDR2 reads SQIVND (reference sequence). Trimming pared 5 bases from V and 6 bases from J, leaving 11 bases between. The CDR3 loop spans 13 amino acids. In DNA form, the CDR3 reads TGTGCCAGTAGTTTACGGGACGGCAATGAGCAGTTCTTC. Translated: CASSLRDGNEQFF.

The gene calls are TRBV9 and TRBJ1-1; the match to TRBD1 covers 7 bases. This CDR3 contains 15 residues. After removal of 3 bases from V and 5 bases from J, the junction contained 10 bases not matched to a gene. Germline values: CDR1 SGDLS, CDR2 YYNGEE. CDR3 coding DNA: TGTGCCAGCAGCGCATGGACAGGTGGGGGGACTGAAGCTTTCTTT. Protein sequence: CASSAWTGGGTEAFF.

There are a few counts of this clone. This chain connects TRBV15 to TRBJ1-6; 12 nucleotides line up with TRBD1. The CDR3 extends over 20 amino acids. Trimming at V came to 3 bases and at J to 0 bases, leaving 9 bases not matched to a gene. Germline V gives CDR1 LNHNV, CDR2 YYDKDF (reference sequence). In DNA form, the CDR3 reads TGTGCCACCAGCAGGGTGGGACAGGGGGCCTTGAGCTCCTATAATTCACCCCTCCACTTT. Protein: CATSRVGQGALSSYNSPLHF.

This clone was counted ten times or more. Other DNA sequences in the same sample also yield this CDR3. This sequence joins TRBV7-9 and TRBJ2-7; D is possibly TRBD2 (5 bases). The germline CDR1 and CDR2 sequences are SEHNR and FQNEAQ (reference sequence). The CDR3 extends over 13 amino acids. V was trimmed by 2 bases and J by 1 base, leaving 6 bases between them. The CDR3 DNA sequence: TGTGCCAGCAGCTTACCGGGGTCCTACGAGCAGTACTTC. Its translation is CASSLPGSYEQYF.